This TCR beta chain was identified during a study of PD-L1 blockade in urothelial cancer. Study details: About 85% of the 29 patients were men whose urothelial cancer was bladder-origin. There were a median of roughly 140,000 T cells in blood samples.

Germline CDR1 reads SQVTM; CDR2 reads ANQGSEA. This CDR3 is built from 10 residues. Each patient presented with locally advanced or metastatic urothelial carcinoma. Anywhere from 1 to 8 samples came from each patient, spanning pretreatment and on-treatment. Profiling relied on immunoSEQ multiplex PCR, and the TCRdb table lists in-frame clones only, not all of them. Of approximately 100,000 clones listed, around 90% are singletons. This chain connects TRBV29-1 to TRBJ2-1; D is undetermined. The sequence came from an elderly woman with urothelial cancer. The sample was PBMCs, taken around atezolizumab (anti-PD-L1) treatment. CDR3: CSAGLHEQFF. The CDR3 region has the DNA TGCAGTGCTGGGCTCCATGAGCAGTTCTTC.